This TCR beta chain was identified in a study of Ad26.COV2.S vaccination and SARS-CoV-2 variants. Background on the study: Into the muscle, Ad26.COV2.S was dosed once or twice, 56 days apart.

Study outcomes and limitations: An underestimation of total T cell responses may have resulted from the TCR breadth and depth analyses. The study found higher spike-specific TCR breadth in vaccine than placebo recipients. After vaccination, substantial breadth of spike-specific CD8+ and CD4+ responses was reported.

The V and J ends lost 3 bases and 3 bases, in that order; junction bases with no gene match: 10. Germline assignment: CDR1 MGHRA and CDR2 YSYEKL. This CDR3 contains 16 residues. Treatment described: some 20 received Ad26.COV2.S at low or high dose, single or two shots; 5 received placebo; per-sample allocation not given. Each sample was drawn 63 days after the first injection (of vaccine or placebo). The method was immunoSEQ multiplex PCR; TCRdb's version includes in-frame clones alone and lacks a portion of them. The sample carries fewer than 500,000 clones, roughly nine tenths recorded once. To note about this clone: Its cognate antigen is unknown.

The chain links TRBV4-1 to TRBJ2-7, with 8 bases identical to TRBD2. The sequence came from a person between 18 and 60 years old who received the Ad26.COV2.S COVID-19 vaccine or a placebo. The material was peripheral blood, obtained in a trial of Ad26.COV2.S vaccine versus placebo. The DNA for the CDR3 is TGCGCCAGCAGCCACCCCTTAGCGGGGACCAACTACGAGCAGTACTTC. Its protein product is CASSHPLAGTNYEQYF.